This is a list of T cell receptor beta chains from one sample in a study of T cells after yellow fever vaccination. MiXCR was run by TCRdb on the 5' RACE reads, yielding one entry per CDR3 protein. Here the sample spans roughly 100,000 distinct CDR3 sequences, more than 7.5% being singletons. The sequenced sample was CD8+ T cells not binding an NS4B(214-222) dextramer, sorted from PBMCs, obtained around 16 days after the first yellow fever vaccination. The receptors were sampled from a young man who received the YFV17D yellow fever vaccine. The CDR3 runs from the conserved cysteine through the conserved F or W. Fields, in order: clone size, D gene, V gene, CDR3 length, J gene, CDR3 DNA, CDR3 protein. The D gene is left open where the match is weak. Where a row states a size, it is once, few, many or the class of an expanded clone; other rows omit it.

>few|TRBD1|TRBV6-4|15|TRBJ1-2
TGTGCCAGCAAACCGGGACAGGGGTCAGGCTATGGCTACACCTTC
CASKPGQGSGYGYTF
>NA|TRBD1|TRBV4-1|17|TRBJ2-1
TGCGCCAGCAGCCCAGGGACAGGGTTGTTTTTGAGCAATGAGCAGTTCTTC
CASSPGTGLFLSNEQFF
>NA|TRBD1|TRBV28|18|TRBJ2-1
TGTGCCAGCAGTTTATCAGGTTTCCGGACAGGGAACTACAATGAGCAGTTCTTC
CASSLSGFRTGNYNEQFF
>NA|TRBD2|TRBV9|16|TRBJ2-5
TGTGCCAGCAGCGTAGAAGGTAGCGGGGGGCAAGAGACCCAGTACTTC
CASSVEGSGGQETQYF
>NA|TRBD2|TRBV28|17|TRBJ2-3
TGTGCCAGCAGTTTGGGACTAGCGGGGGGTGAGTCAGATACGCAGTATTTT
CASSLGLAGGESDTQYF
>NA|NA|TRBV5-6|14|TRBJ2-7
TGTGCCAGCAGCGCCGGGCTTTCCTCCTACGAGCAGTACTTC
CASSAGLSSYEQYF
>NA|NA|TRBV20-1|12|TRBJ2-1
TGCAGTGATTTAACTCGATACAATGAGCAGTTCTTC
CSDLTRYNEQFF
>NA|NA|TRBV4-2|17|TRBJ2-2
TGTGCCAGCAGCCAAGATCTCGCGGGACTTTCCACCGGGGAGCTGTTTTTT
CASSQDLAGLSTGELFF
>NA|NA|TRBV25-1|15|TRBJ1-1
TGTGCCAGCAGTGTGAACCGGGACGGACAAAATCGGGCTTTCTTT
CASSVNRDGQNRAFF
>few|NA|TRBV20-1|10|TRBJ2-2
TGCAGTGCTAAATACGGGGAGCTGTTTTTT
CSAKYGELFF
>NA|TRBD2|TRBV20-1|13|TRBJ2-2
TGCAGTGCCCGGGGGGAGAGCACCGGGGAGCTGTTTTTT
CSARGESTGELFF
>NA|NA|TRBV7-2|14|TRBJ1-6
TGTGCCAGCAGCTCCGGACAGCGACGTTCACCCCTCCACTTT
CASSSGQRRSPLHF
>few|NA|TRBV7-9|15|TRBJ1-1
TGTGCCAGCAGTTCAACAATCCGCTTGAACACTGAAGCTTTCTTT
CASSSTIRLNTEAFF
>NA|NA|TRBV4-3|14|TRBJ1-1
TGCGCCAGCAGCCAAGACCAAGGGAACACTGAAGCTTTCTTT
CASSQDQGNTEAFF
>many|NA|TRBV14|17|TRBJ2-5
TGTGCCAGCAGCCAAGCGAGGCGGAACAACCTCCAAGAGACCCAGTACTTC
CASSQARRNNLQETQYF
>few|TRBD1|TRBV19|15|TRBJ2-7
TGTGCCAGTAGTATCGCCGGACAGGATCCCAACGAGCAGTACTTC
CASSIAGQDPNEQYF
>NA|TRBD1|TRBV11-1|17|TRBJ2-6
TGTGCCAGCAGCTTGGGACAGGGAGACTCTGGGGCCAACGTCCTGACTTTC
CASSLGQGDSGANVLTF
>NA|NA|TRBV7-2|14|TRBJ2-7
TGTGCCAGCAGCCCCAGACGCGACAGCTACGAGCAGTACTTC
CASSPRRDSYEQYF
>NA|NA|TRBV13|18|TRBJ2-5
TGTGCCAGCAGCTCCTTCGGTCCTTCGCGGCCCTACCAAGAGACCCAGTACTTC
CASSSFGPSRPYQETQYF
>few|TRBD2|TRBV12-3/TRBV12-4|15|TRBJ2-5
TGTGCCAGCAGTTTGGGACGGGGGGGCCAGGAGACCCAGTACTTC
CASSLGRGGQETQYF
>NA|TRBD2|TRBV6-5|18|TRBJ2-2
TGTGCCAGCAGTTACGTGGCGGGGGGGCATTCGGGCACCGGGGAGCTGTTTTTT
CASSYVAGGHSGTGELFF
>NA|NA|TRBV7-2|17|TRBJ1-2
TGTGCCAGCAGCCCCCTCTTCCGGGTGGGGGATAACTATGGCTACACCTTC
CASSPLFRVGDNYGYTF
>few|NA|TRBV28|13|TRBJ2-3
TGTGCCAGCAGTACACAGGTCGCAGATACGCAGTATTTT
CASSTQVADTQYF
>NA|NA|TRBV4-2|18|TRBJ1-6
TGTGCCAGCAGCCAAGTCCTCGGGTTGGGACCGGCTAATTCACCCCTCCACTTT
CASSQVLGLGPANSPLHF
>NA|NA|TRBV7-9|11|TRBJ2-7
TGTGCCAGCAGCTTTTTATACGAGCAGTACTTC
CASSFLYEQYF
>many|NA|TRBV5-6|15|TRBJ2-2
TGTGCCAGCAGCTACGGACAGGGAGGGACCGGGGAGCTGTTTTTT
CASSYGQGGTGELFF
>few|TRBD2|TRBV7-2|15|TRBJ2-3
TGTGCCAGCAGGGTTAGCGGGGGAGGGACAGATACGCAGTATTTT
CASRVSGGGTDTQYF
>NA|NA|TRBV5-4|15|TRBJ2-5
TGTGCCAGCAGCTCGCTCAAAGGCCGGGGGGAGACCCAGTACTTC
CASSSLKGRGETQYF
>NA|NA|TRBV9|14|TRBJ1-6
TGTGCCAGCAGCGCGGGGGGGGGGCTTTCACCCCTCCACTTT
CASSAGGGLSPLHF
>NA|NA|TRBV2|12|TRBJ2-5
TGTGCCAGCAGTGCCGTGGAAGAGACCCAGTACTTC
CASSAVEETQYF
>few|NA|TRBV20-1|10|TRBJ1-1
TGCAGTGCTGGGTGGGTTGAAGCTTTCTTT
CSAGWVEAFF
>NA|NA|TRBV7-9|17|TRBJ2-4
TGTGCCAGCAGCTCATCCCCAGGCCGTCTAGCCAAAAACATTCAGTACTTC
CASSSSPGRLAKNIQYF
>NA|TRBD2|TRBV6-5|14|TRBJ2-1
TGTGCCAGCAGTTACTCCGGGGGGTGGGATGAGCAGTTCTTC
CASSYSGGWDEQFF
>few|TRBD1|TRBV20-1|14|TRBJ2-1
TGCAGTGCCACAGGGGACGGCTCCGACAATGAGCAGTTCTTC
CSATGDGSDNEQFF
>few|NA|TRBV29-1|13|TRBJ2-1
TGCAGCGCCCTATCCGGGGACTACAATGAGCAGTTCTTC
CSALSGDYNEQFF
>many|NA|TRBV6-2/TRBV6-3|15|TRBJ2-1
TGTGCCAGCAGTTACGGAGGAACGTCCTACAATGAGCAGTTCTTC
CASSYGGTSYNEQFF
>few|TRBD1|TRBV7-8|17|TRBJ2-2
TGTGCCAGCAGCCCCAGCCCGGGACAGGGGGCCACCGGGGAGCTGTTTTTT
CASSPSPGQGATGELFF
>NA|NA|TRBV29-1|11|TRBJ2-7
TGCAGCGTTGGGTCCCCTGGAGAGCAGTACTTC
CSVGSPGEQYF
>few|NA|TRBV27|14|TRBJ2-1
TGTGCCAGCAGTGGCCCGGGACCCCTCAATGAGCAGTTCTTC
CASSGPGPLNEQFF
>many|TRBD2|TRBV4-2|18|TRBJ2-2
TGTGCCAGCAGCCTTCGACTAGCGGGGGTCGCGAACACCGGGGAGCTGTTTTTT
CASSLRLAGVANTGELFF
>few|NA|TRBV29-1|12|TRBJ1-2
TGCAGCGTTCACCGGGGGGAGGTGGGCTACACCTTC
CSVHRGEVGYTF
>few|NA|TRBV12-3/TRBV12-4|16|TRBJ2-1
TGTGCCAGCAGTAGTTCACTGGGTCATGAACACGATGAGCAGTTCTTC
CASSSSLGHEHDEQFF
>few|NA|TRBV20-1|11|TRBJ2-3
TGCAGCCACCAGGGGTTTGATACGCAGTATTTT
CSHQGFDTQYF
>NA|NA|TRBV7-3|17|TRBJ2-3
TGTGCCAGCAGCTTAACTCCTAGCAGGGTCCTCACAGATACGCAGTATTTT
CASSLTPSRVLTDTQYF
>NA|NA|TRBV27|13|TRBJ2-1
TGTGCCAGCAGTTTCGGGGGCTGGGATGAGCAGTTCTTC
CASSFGGWDEQFF
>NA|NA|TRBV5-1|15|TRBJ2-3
TGCGCCAGCAGCTTGCTCGCGGACCGCACAGATACGCAGTATTTT
CASSLLADRTDTQYF
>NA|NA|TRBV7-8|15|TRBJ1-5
TGTGCCAGCAGCTTAGGCAGCACCCTCAATCAGCCCCAGCATTTT
CASSLGSTLNQPQHF
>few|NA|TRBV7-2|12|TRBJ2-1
TGTGCCAGCAGCCCAGGGGTTAATGAGCAGTTCTTC
CASSPGVNEQFF
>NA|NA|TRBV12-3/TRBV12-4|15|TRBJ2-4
TGTGCCAGCAGTTTTAAGACAGAAGCCAAAAACATTCAGTACTTC
CASSFKTEAKNIQYF
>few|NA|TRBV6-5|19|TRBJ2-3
TGTGCCAGCAGTTATATCAGGGGGGACGAAGGCTCTAGCACAGATACGCAGTATTTT
CASSYIRGDEGSSTDTQYF
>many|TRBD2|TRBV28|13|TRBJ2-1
TGTGCCAGCAGTTTATCGGGGGGGCTTGAGCAGTTCTTC
CASSLSGGLEQFF
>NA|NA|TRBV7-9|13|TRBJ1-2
TGTGCCAGCAGCGGGGCAGGGCGGTATGGCTACACCTTC
CASSGAGRYGYTF
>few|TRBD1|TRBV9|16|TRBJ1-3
TGTGCCAGCAGCGTAGGACAGGGAGTTGTTGGAAACACCATATATTTT
CASSVGQGVVGNTIYF
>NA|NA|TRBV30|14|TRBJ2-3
TGTGCCTGGAGTGGCCCTACTAGCACAGATACGCAGTATTTT
CAWSGPTSTDTQYF
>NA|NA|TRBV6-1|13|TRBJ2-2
TGTGCCAGCAGGGCAGGGGTGACCGGGGAGCTGTTTTTT
CASRAGVTGELFF
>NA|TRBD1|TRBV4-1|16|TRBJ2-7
TGCGCCAGCAGCCATACCGGGACAGCAGACTTTTACGAGCAGTACTTC
CASSHTGTADFYEQYF
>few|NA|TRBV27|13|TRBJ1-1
TGTGCCAGCAGTTCCACAGGGTTAGCTGAAGCTTTCTTT
CASSSTGLAEAFF